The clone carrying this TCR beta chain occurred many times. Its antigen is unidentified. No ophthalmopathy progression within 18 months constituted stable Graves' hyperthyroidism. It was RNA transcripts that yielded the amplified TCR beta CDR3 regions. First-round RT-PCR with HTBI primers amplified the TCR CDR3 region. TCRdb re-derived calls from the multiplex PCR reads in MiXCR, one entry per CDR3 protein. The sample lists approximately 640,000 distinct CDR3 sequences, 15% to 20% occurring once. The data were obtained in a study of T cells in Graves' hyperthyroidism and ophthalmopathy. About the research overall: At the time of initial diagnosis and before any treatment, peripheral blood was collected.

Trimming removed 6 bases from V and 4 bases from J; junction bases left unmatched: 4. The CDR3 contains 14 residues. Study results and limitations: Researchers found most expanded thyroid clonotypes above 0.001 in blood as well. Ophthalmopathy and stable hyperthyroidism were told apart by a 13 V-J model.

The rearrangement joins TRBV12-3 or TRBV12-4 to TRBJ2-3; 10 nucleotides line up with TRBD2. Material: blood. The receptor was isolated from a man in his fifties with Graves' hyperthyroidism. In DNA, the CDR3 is TGTGCCAGCAGCTCGACTAGCGGGTCAGATACGCAGTATTTT. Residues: CASSSTSGSDTQYF.